This TCR beta chain came from a study of shared clonotypes between healthy human individuals. Using immunoSEQ multiplex PCR, the repertoire was profiled, and TCRdb retains in-frame clones only, with some absent. The table records about 1,500,000 clones, roughly 96% of them present only once. The V gene lost 5 bases and the J gene lost 3 bases, with 16 bases spanning the gap. The CDR3 extends over 15 amino acids. Germline-derived CDR1 and CDR2 are SEHNR and FQNEAQ (reference sequence). Comments on this clone: Its antigen is still unknown.

Overall study findings and caveats: Shared clonotypes across all four donors exceeded non-shared ones in generation probability. Inspection by rarefaction showed sorted-subset sequencing to be incomplete despite large depth.

What was sequenced was naive CD4+ T cells sorted from blood. Specified subset: CD45RA+ positively selected. The receptor comes from a man aged 30-40 years in good health. The rearrangement links TRBV7-9 to TRBJ1-2; D is unclear. In DNA, the CDR3 is TGTGCCAGCAGCACTCGTGGGATTGGAGACTATGGCTACACCTTC. This encodes CASSTRGIGDYGYTF. The variable domain in full, completed from reference TRBV7-9 and TRBJ1-2, reads DTGVSQNPRHKITKRGQNVTFRCDPISEHNRLYWYRQTLGQGPEFLTYFQNEAQLEKSRLLSDRFSAERPKGSFSTLEIQRTEQGDSAMYLCASSTRGIGDYGYTFGSGTRLTVV.